Presented here are 13 T cell receptor beta chains from one specimen sequenced in a study of blood T cells in healthy people across ages. A second PCR, run for roughly 7 to 11 cycles, used a sample-barcoded 5' primer plus a J-beta primer mix. TCRdb processed the 5' RACE reads anew with MiXCR; each CDR3 protein has one entry. Among more than 750,000 distinct CDR3 sequences listed, 29% were seen once. These data were also filed under a second study, of T cells of mothers and their children.

Sequenced: blood. These receptors all stem from a middle-aged woman in good health.

J is TRBJ2-3 and V is TRBV5-1; D is possibly TRBD2 (5 bases). The CDR3 covers 16 residues. V lost 4 bases and J 1 base, leaving 16 bases between the germline ends. CDR1 is SGHRS, CDR2 YFSETQ, per germline. The CDR3 protein is CASSKEAGLRTDTQYF. The CDR3 nucleotides are TGCGCCAGCAGCAAGGAGGCAGGTCTGCGCACAGATACGCAGTATTTT.

This sequence joins TRBV28 and TRBJ2-7, with TRBD2 as a possible D gene (6 bases). Germline CDR1 and CDR2: MDHEN and SYDVKM. Trimming removed 2 bases at V and 3 bases at J, with 14 bases between. The CDR3 has 15 amino acids. The CDR3 reads CASSLAGPSIYEQYF. CDR3 nucleotides: TGTGCCAGCAGTTTAGCGGGGCCGTCTATCTACGAGCAGTACTTC.

This clonotype was seen many times. The chain is built from TRBV7-2 and TRBJ2-5; no reliable D call. CDR1 is SGHTA, CDR2 FQGNSA, per germline. With 10 bases removed from V and 5 bases from J, the gap between germline ends came to 11 bases. This CDR3 region has 11 residues. The CDR3 here is CAIDSRETQYF. CDR3 bases: TGTGCCATCGATAGCCGGGAGACCCAGTACTTC. Full variable domain (missing parts from reference TRBV7-2 and TRBJ2-5): GAGVSQSPSNKVTEKGKDVELRCDPISGHTALYWYRQSLGQGLEFLIYFQGNSAPDKSGLPSDRFSAERTGGSVSTLTIQRTQQEDSAVYLCAIDSRETQYFGPGTRLLVL.

This chain links TRBV13 with TRBJ2-1, with D possibly matching TRBD2 (5 bases). Germline lookup yields CDR1 PRHDT and CDR2 FYEKMQ (reference sequence). The CDR3 length is 16 residues. Trimming left V 5 bases short and J 10 bases short, with 24 bases between. The CDR3: CASSPRAHSASYEQFF. DNA for the CDR3: TGTGCCAGCAGCCCAAGGGCACATAGCGCCTCCTACGAGCAGTTCTTC.

This clonotype has ten or more counts. The chain couples TRBV5-1 to TRBJ2-7; possibly TRBD1 for D (6 bases). There are 15 residues in the CDR3. V was cut by 1 base and J by 0 bases, with 11 bases left in between. Germline CDR1 reads SGHRS; CDR2 reads YFSETQ. The CDR3 DNA reads as TGCGCCAGCAGCTTGTGGCAGGGGAGCTCCTACGAGCAGTACTTC. It translates to CASSLWQGSSYEQYF.

The rearrangement joins TRBV5-5 to TRBJ2-2, with D possibly TRBD1 on 6 matching bases. Trimming removed 6 bases at V and 4 bases at J, with 16 bases between. Germline V lookup: CDR1 SGHKS, CDR2 YYEKEE (reference sequence). The CDR3 contains 15 residues. This CDR3 reads CASTIRQARTGELFF. The DNA for the CDR3 is TGTGCCAGCACCATACGACAGGCCCGCACCGGGGAGCTGTTTTTT.

In DNA, the CDR3 is TGTGCCAGCAGCCCTACTCCGGCCTCGATCTATGGCTACACCTTC. Translation gives CASSPTPASIYGYTF. The chain joins TRBV3-1 to TRBJ1-2, with D unresolved. Deletions cut 4 bases from V and 4 bases from J, with 16 bases between. The CDR3 has 15 amino acids. From germline, CDR1 is LGHDT and CDR2 YNNKEL (reference sequence).

This chain joins TRBV7-8 and TRBJ2-1; 13 positions agree with TRBD2. With 5 bases clipped from V and 0 bases from J, the junction kept 7 bases outside the gene matches. The CDR3 extends over 18 amino acids. The germline gives CDR1 SGHVS, CDR2 FQNEAQ. The CDR3 region has the DNA TGTGCCAGCAGCCCCGGGACTAGCGGGAAACCCTCCTACAATGAGCAGTTCTTC. Its translation is CASSPGTSGKPSYNEQFF.

This clonotype has a handful of counts. The chain has TRBV28 and TRBJ2-7, with TRBD2 matching over 9 bases. Germline V CDR1 and CDR2: MDHEN, SYDVKM. J was trimmed by 7 bases and V by 2 bases; bases with no gene match: 9. The CDR3 length is 15 residues. CDR3: CASSLAGGTLVEQYF. Written as DNA, the CDR3 is TGTGCCAGCAGTTTAGCGGGGGGGACCCTAGTAGAGCAGTACTTC.

The chain uses TRBV19 and TRBJ1-4; TRBD1 aligns across 10 bases. Germline trimming cut 7 bases from V and 6 bases from J; bases unmatched to any gene: 8. CDR3 length: 15 amino acids. Germline loops: CDR1 LNHDA, CDR2 SQIVND (reference sequence). The CDR3 loop is CASTPGQGRHEKLFF. The DNA for the CDR3 is TGTGCCAGTACCCCGGGACAGGGGCGACATGAAAAACTGTTTTTT.

The V call is TRBV10-3, the J call TRBJ2-7; perhaps TRBD1 as D (6 bases). The V gene's germline CDR1 is ENHRY and CDR2 SYGVKD. This CDR3 is 14 amino acids long. V gave up 8 bases and J gave up 6 bases, with 20 bases separating them. The CDR3 loop reads CAISSLPQGPEQYF. For the CDR3, the DNA is TGTGCCATCTCTTCCCTACCCCAGGGGCCCGAGCAGTACTTC.

The CDR3 region is CASGPGQTFYGYTF. CDR3 bases: TGTGCTAGTGGACCCGGACAGACATTTTATGGCTACACCTTC. This chain links TRBV12-5 with TRBJ1-2; a possible D gene is TRBD1 (6 bases). Per the germline V gene, CDR1 is LGHNT and CDR2 is FRNRAP. V was trimmed by 6 bases and J by 5 bases, leaving 16 bases between them. CDR3 length: 14 amino acids.

Regarding this clonotype: This may come from a read error, since a much larger clone is one base off. V is TRBV5-1 and J is TRBJ1-4; tentatively, D is TRBD1 (5 bases). This CDR3 has 13 residues. Germline values: CDR1 SGHRS, CDR2 YFSETQ. V shed 4 bases and J shed 8 bases, with 12 bases lying between them. Here the CDR3 reads CASSRQSWEKLFF. CDR3 in DNA: TGCGCCAGCAGCAGACAGTCATGGGAAAAACTGTTTTTT.